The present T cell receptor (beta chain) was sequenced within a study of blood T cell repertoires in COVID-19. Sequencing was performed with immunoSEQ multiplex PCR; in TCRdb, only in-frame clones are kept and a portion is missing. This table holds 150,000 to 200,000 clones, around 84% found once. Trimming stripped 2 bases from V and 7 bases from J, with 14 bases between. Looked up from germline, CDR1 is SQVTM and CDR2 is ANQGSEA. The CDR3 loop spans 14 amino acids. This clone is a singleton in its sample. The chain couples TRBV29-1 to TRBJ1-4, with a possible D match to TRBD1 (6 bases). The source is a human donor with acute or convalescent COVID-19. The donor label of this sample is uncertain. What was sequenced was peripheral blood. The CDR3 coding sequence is TGCAGCGTTGAAACAACAGGGCGGAGTGAAAAACTGTTTTTT. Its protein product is CSVETTGRSEKLFF.